The 6 T cell receptor beta chains below all came from one sample that was sequenced in a study of long-term antiretroviral therapy in people with HIV. Survey-level immunoSEQ v3.0 assays were run. Sequencing was performed with immunoSEQ multiplex PCR; in TCRdb, only in-frame clones are kept and a portion is missing. This sample has under 20,000 clones, with 76% found just once. This sample comprised unsorted PBMCs, obtained 0.5 years before starting antiretroviral therapy. Source of these receptors: a woman aged 50 to 65 with HIV.

This clone was recorded only once. The chain couples TRBV27 to TRBJ2-1; TRBD2 matches at 9 bases. CDR1 and CDR2 (germline): MNHEY, SMNVEV (reference sequence). Trimming at V came to 6 bases and at J to 4 bases, leaving 7 bases not matched to a gene. The CDR3 loop spans 15 amino acids. The CDR3 nucleotides read TGTGCCAGCAGACCCATAGCGGGGGCTTACAATGAGCAGTTCTTC. Translation gives CASRPIAGAYNEQFF.

In this sample, this clone turned up a few times. The V call is TRBV27, the J call TRBJ1-2; 8 bases are shared with TRBD1. The length of the CDR3 is 13 residues. Germline V gives CDR1 MNHEY, CDR2 SMNVEV (reference sequence). Germline trimming cut 6 bases from V and 4 bases from J; bases unmatched to any gene: 4. DNA of the CDR3: TGTGCCAGCAGGCCAGGGGGCGGCTATGGCTACACCTTC. Protein sequence: CASRPGGGYGYTF.

This clone has a handful of counts. The chain employs TRBV27 and TRBJ1-2; D gene uncertain. Trimming took off 10 bases at V and 0 bases at J, with 15 bases between the two ends. The germline V gene has CDR1 MNHEY and CDR2 SMNVEV (reference sequence). The CDR3 extends over 14 amino acids. CDR3 DNA sequence: TGTGCCACCAAACGGGAGAAATCTAACTATGGCTACACCTTC. The encoded protein is CATKREKSNYGYTF.

This sequence joins TRBV5-1 and TRBJ2-3, with D maybe TRBD2 (6 bases). This CDR3 is 15 amino acids long. The V and J ends lost 4 bases and 1 base respectively, with 13 bases between them. Per germline, CDR1 SGHRS and CDR2 YFSETQ. Written as DNA, the CDR3 is TGCGCCAGCAGCCAGGACGGAGGGGGCACAGATACGCAGTATTTT. It encodes CASSQDGGGTDTQYF.

The genes are TRBV25-1 and TRBJ2-1; D call uncertain. V was clipped by 2 bases and J by 5 bases, with 10 bases between them. CDR1 MGHDK and CDR2 SYGVNS come from the germline V gene. The CDR3 loop spans 14 amino acids. The CDR3 DNA sequence: TGTGCCAGCAGTGAACTAGATCCAGACAATGAGCAGTTCTTC. Encoded protein: CASSELDPDNEQFF.

The gene calls are TRBV6-5 and TRBJ1-4; possibly TRBD1 for D (5 bases). Trimming pared 5 bases from V and 15 bases from J, leaving 19 bases between. The CDR3 length is 13 residues. In germline, CDR1 is MNHEY, CDR2 SVGAGI. The CDR3 sequence: CASSDGGSRRVFF. Here the CDR3 DNA reads TGTGCCAGCAGTGACGGGGGGTCCCGAAGGGTGTTTTTT.